This T cell receptor beta chain is drawn from a study of blood T cells in healthy people across ages. Regarding the study as a whole: Per million T cells, TCR beta diversity dropped roughly linearly as age increased.

This clonotype occurred a few times. Antigen unknown. A second PCR, run for about 7 to 12 cycles, used a sample-barcoded 5' primer plus a J-beta primer mix. TCRdb reprocessed the 5' RACE reads with MiXCR, giving one entry per CDR3 protein. The profile shows about 930,000 distinct CDR3 sequences, 29% of them singletons. CDR1 MDHEN and CDR2 SYDVKM come from the germline V gene. CDR3 length equals 17 residues. V lost 7 bases, J lost 4 bases, and 11 bases stayed unmatched. These same data were also listed under a study on T cells of mothers and their children. That paper adds: The whole RNA yield was converted to cDNA, around 1.5 ug per 15 ul. Sample barcodes and 2-4 random nucleotides were added by the M1S primer of the second PCR.

The sample consisted of blood. J is TRBJ2-1 and V is TRBV28; 12 bases map to TRBD1. The TCR comes from a woman aged 40 to 50 in good health. The CDR3 sequence: CASTYPPGQGAYNEQFF. CDR3 sequence (DNA): TGTGCCAGCACCTATCCACCGGGACAGGGGGCGTACAATGAGCAGTTCTTC. Filled out from reference TRBV28 and TRBJ2-1, the complete variable domain reads DVKVTQSSRYLVKRTGEKVFLECVQDMDHENMFWYRQDPGLGLRLIYFSYDVKMKEKGDIPEGYSVSREKKERFSLILESASTNQTSMYLCASTYPPGQGAYNEQFFGPGTRLTVL.